The 10 T cell receptor beta chains below come from one sample, sequenced in a study of T-cell reconstitution after alpha-beta-depleted transplantation in children. As it was prepared, the TCRbeta library received unique molecular identifiers. A single record per CDR3 protein comes from TCRdb applying MiXCR to the PCR reads. The sample has about 600,000 distinct CDR3 sequences; over 9.5% are singletons. The sequencing used PBMCs from the stem cell graft donor, collected from the stem cell graft. Receptors originate from a human donor who donated a stem cell graft to a child with acute myeloid leukemia.

The table lists this clonotype with many counts. This chain uses TRBV6-2 or TRBV6-3 with TRBJ2-7; 8 bases are a match to TRBD1. The V gene end was trimmed by 6 bases and the J gene end by 4 bases; junction bases not matched to a gene: 5. The CDR3 extends over 13 amino acids. The V gene's germline CDR1 is MNHEY and CDR2 SVGEGT. CDR3 sequence (DNA): TGTGCCAGCAGACCAGGGGGCAGGTACGAGCAGTACTTC. It translates to CASRPGGRYEQYF.

In its sample, this clonotype was seen many times. The chain joins TRBV20-1 to TRBJ2-1; possible D gene TRBD1, 6 bases. The germline CDR1 and CDR2 sequences are DFQATT and SNEGSKA (reference sequence). There are 12 residues in the CDR3. V lost 6 bases to trimming and J lost 12 bases, with 18 bases between them. CDR3 DNA: TGCAGTGCACCACAGGGAACTGGGGTGCAGTTCTTC. Translating gives CSAPQGTGVQFF.

V usage is TRBV6-1 and J usage is TRBJ2-4, with D perhaps TRBD2 (5 bases). The germline V gene has CDR1 MNHNS and CDR2 SASEGT. This CDR3 region has 14 residues. Trimming pared 9 bases from V and 0 bases from J, leaving 12 bases between. This CDR3 reads CARRAALAKNIQYF. CDR3 in DNA: TGTGCCAGGAGAGCGGCACTAGCCAAAAACATTCAGTACTTC.

There are many counts of this clonotype. The rearrangement joins TRBV28 to TRBJ2-7, with D unclear. Germline CDR1 reads MDHEN; CDR2 reads SYDVKM. The CDR3 consists of 13 residues. The V end was cut by 5 bases, the J end by 3 bases, with 11 bases between. For the CDR3, the DNA is TGTGCCAGCAGTACCCTGAACCGCTACGAGCAGTACTTC. Translating gives CASSTLNRYEQYF.

There are a few counts of this clonotype. The chain uses TRBV7-2 and TRBJ2-7; D is ambiguous. Germline V lookup: CDR1 SGHTA, CDR2 FQGNSA. V was pared by 5 bases and J by 3 bases, with 11 bases between. CDR3 length: 13 amino acids. Here the CDR3 DNA reads TGTGCCAGCAGCCTCAGACCGCGCTACGAGCAGTACTTC. Its translation is CASSLRPRYEQYF.

This clonotype was observed a handful of times. V usage is TRBV20-1 and J usage is TRBJ1-1; 7 bases map to TRBD1. CDR3 length: 15 residues. Germline lookup yields CDR1 DFQATT and CDR2 SNEGSKA (reference sequence). Trimming took 0 bases from V and 4 from J; bases not matched to a gene: 8. The CDR3, as DNA: TGCAGTGCTAGAGATCTAAGGGGGCTTTCCACTGAAGCTTTCTTT. Its translation is CSARDLRGLSTEAFF.

This clonotype was detected a few times. The V gene is TRBV20-1, the J gene TRBJ2-7; TRBD2 agrees at 7 bases. The V gene end was trimmed by 5 bases and the J gene end by 7 bases; junction bases not matched to a gene: 5. Per germline, CDR1 DFQATT and CDR2 SNEGSKA (reference sequence). The CDR3 has 11 residues. The CDR3 DNA is TGCAGTGCTCGTGGGAGGGGAGAGCAGTACTTC. As protein: CSARGRGEQYF.

CDR3 nucleotide sequence: TGCGCCAGCAGCTTCCCCGAATCCGGGACAGGGACTTACGAGCAGTACTTC. Its translation: CASSFPESGTGTYEQYF. The chain joins TRBV5-1 to TRBJ2-7, with TRBD1 matching 9 bases. V lost 2 bases and J lost 4; bases outside the gene matches: 13. Germline CDR1 is SGHRS and CDR2 is YFSETQ. The length of the CDR3 is 17 residues.

The chain has TRBV7-2 and TRBJ1-1; unclear D gene. The V gene's germline CDR1 is SGHTA and CDR2 FQGNSA. The V end was cut by 1 base, the J end by 0 bases, with 6 bases between. The CDR3 sequence is 14 residues long. The CDR3 DNA reads TGTGCCAGCAGCTTAGAGCCAGTGAACACTGAAGCTTTCTTT. Its translation: CASSLEPVNTEAFF.

The chain employs TRBV10-3 and TRBJ2-5; 9 positions match TRBD2. With 8 bases clipped from V and 4 bases from J, the junction kept 11 bases outside the gene matches. The CDR3 length is 15 residues. Germline CDR1 and CDR2: ENHRY and SYGVKD. DNA for the CDR3: TGTGCCATCTCCTTGGCGCGGGGGGGCACAGAGACCCAGTACTTC. It codes for CAISLARGGTETQYF.